The T cell receptor (beta chain) under discussion was sequenced for a study of blood T cell repertoires in COVID-19. Generated by immunoSEQ multiplex PCR, the TCRdb table keeps only in-frame clones and is missing some. Altogether some 33,000 clones are present, about 85% being singletons, with the ten largest covering just over 20%. This CDR3 comprises 17 residues. CDR1 is SGHDT and CDR2 is YYEEEE in the germline V gene. Trimming removed 1 base at V and 5 bases at J, with 18 bases between. The chain joins TRBV5-6 to TRBJ2-2; D is possibly TRBD1 (6 bases). The receptor's source is a man aged 60-69 years with acute or convalescent COVID-19. Sequencing was performed on peripheral blood. The CDR3 sequence: CASSLRLGARPTGELFF. CDR3 nucleotides: TGTGCCAGCAGCTTGAGGCTGGGGGCGCGACCTACCGGGGAGCTGTTTTTT.